The clone carrying this T cell receptor (beta chain) was seen many times. What it binds is unknown. Trimming pared 5 bases from V and 0 bases from J, leaving 16 bases between. This CDR3 has 17 amino acids. The germline CDR1 and CDR2 sequences are MDHEN and SYDVKM. One entry per CDR3 protein, called by TCRdb with MiXCR from the 5' RACE reads. The sample includes 350,000 to 500,000 distinct CDR3 sequences, about a fifth of them seen just once. The sample comes from a study of identical twins. Study-level results: Fewer insertions were carried by abundant cord blood beta clonotypes, but none was seen in memory repertoires. Excess sharing between twins was weaker in beta out-of-frame sequences. Conclusions leaned on cross-sectional statistical analysis and did not track the same donors over time.

The chain couples TRBV28 to TRBJ2-2; possibly TRBD1 or TRBD2 for D (5 bases each). This TCR derives from a man in his fifties in good health. Material for sequencing was naive T cells sorted from blood. CDR3 sequence reads: CASSITRDLANTGELFF. CDR3 bases: TGTGCCAGCAGTATAACAAGGGACCTTGCGAACACCGGGGAGCTGTTTTTT.